This T cell receptor (beta chain) emerged from a study of T cell repertoires in cytomegalovirus infection. In TCRdb, the reads were re-called with MiXCR into one record per CDR3 protein. The table lists some 250,000 distinct CDR3 sequences, 9.1% of them singletons. V shed 4 bases, J shed 4 bases, and the junction held 7 bases outside the gene matches. CDR3 length: 15 amino acids. Germline CDR1 reads MNHEY; CDR2 reads SVGEGT. This chain joins TRBV6-2 or TRBV6-3 and TRBJ1-1; TRBD1 matches 9 bases. The receptor was isolated from a human donor in good health (CMV status not recorded). Some clones in this sample may be carry-over from other donors' samples. Sequencing input: PBMCs. CDR3 nucleotides: TGTGCCAGCAGTTGGGCACAGGGGGCTGGCACTGAAGCTTTCTTT. As protein: CASSWAQGAGTEAFF.